The present entry profiles one T cell receptor (beta chain) with its context. Its antigen is unknown. The entry originates in a study of T-cell memory formation after mild COVID-19. Study-wide findings and caveats: Shrinking CD4+ clones were chiefly CM and EM; CD8+ ones were chiefly EMRA. Some clones that responded were present in memory (sampled pre-infection), which suggests cross-reactive memory joined. There was a balanced CD4/CD8 profile in clones contracting day 15 to 85, and later expanders leaned CD4+.

TCR alpha and TCR beta cDNA libraries with sample barcodes and UMIs came from 5'RACE using constant-segment primers. Each CDR3 protein gets one entry after TCRdb re-called the 5' RACE reads with MiXCR. This table has approximately 350,000 distinct CDR3 sequences, 25% to 30% appearing once. The sequenced material came from PBMCs or a T cell subset sorted from them (not recorded which). The receptor was isolated from an adult woman who had mild COVID-19 (a few samples of this study predate the infection). Cell type and time point are not known.

CDR3 amino acids: CASSPASGGSLRGYEQYF. Here the CDR3 DNA reads TGTGCCAGCTCACCAGCTAGCGGGGGTTCGCTACGCGGGTACGAGCAGTACTTC. V and J are TRBV18 and TRBJ2-7; TRBD2 matches at 10 bases. CDR1 and CDR2 from the germline V gene are KGHSH and LQKENI. V trimming: 2 bases; J trimming: 4 bases; junction bases outside the gene matches: 14. The CDR3 totals 18 residues. The full variable domain, rest sourced from reference TRBV18 and TRBJ2-7, is NAGVMQNPRHLVRRRGQEARLRCSPMKGHSHVYWYRQLPEEGLKFMVYLQKENIIDESGMPKERFSAEFPKEGPSILRIQQVVRGDSAAYFCASSPASGGSLRGYEQYFGPGTRLTVT.